This T cell receptor (beta chain) was observed in a study of CD8 T cells in Susac syndrome. This CDR3 contains 15 residues. Trimming at V came to 5 bases and at J to 8 bases, leaving 14 bases not matched to a gene. After extraction with the RNeasy kit, roughly 0.5 to 1 ug of the RNA was reverse transcribed using random hexamers. immunoSEQ multiplex PCR amplified TCR beta CDR3 across 54 Vbeta, 13 Jbeta. MiXCR, run by TCRdb on the immunoSEQ multiplex PCR reads, gives a single entry per CDR3 protein. This table holds under 200,000 distinct CDR3 sequences, 85% to 95% found once. TCR beta was sequenced from blood CD8+ and CD4+ T cells.

This TCR derives from a human donor with multiple sclerosis. The chain recombines TRBV12-3 or TRBV12-4 with TRBJ1-2, with TRBD1 matching 7 bases. The sample was CD8+ T cells from PBMCs. The CDR3 nucleotides are TGTGCCAGCAGTGAAACTATTACAGGGGTTGGAGGCTACACCTTC. This codes for CASSETITGVGGYTF.